The T cell receptor beta chain described here comes from a study of resident and recirculating memory T cells in vitiligo. Whole-study context: Genomic DNA was extracted from whole homogenized samples, with no cell sorting.

Study observations and caveats: Different lesions suggested infiltration by different T cell clones.

The germline V and J ends were trimmed by 3 bases and 6 bases, with 17 bases remaining between them. This CDR3 comprises 15 residues. In germline, CDR1 is MDHEN, CDR2 SYDVKM. About this clone: Its antigen remains unidentified.

Here immunoSEQ multiplex PCR was the method, and the copy in TCRdb shows in-frame clones only, minus some. This sample yields 75,000 to 95,000 clones, of which 92% are seen a single time; about 5.5% belongs to the top ten. Sample: blood. The clonotype was recovered from a male donor with vitiligo. The chain joins TRBV28 to TRBJ2-5; D perhaps matches TRBD1 (6 bases). CDR3 DNA sequence: TGTGCCAGCAGTTTGTTAGGGGGAAGGATTAAGACCCAGTACTTC. Residues: CASSLLGGRIKTQYF.